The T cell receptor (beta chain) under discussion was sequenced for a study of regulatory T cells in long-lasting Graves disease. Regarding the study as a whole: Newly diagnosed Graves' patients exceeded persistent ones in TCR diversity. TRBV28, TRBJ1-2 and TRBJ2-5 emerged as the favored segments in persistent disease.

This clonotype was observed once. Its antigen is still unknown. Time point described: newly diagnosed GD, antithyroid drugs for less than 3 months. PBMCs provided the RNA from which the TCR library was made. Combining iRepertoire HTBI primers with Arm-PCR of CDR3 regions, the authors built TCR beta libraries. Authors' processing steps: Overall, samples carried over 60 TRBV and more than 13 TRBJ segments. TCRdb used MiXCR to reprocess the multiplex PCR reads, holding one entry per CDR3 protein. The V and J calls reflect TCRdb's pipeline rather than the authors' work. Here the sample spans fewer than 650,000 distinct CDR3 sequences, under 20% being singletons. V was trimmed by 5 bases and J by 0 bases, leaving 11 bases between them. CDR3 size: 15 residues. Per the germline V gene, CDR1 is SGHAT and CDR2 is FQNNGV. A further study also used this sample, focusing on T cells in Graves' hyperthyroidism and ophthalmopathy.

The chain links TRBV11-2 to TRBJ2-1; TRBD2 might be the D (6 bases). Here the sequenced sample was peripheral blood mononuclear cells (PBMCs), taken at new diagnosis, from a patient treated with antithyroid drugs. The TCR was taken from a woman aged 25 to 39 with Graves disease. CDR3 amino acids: CASSRDSSSYNEQFF. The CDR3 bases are TGTGCCAGCAGCCGGGACTCGAGCTCCTACAATGAGCAGTTCTTC.